This TCR beta chain came from a study of shared clonotypes between healthy human individuals. Study at large: Donors had three CD4 naive, three CD4 memory, two CD8 naive and one CD8 memory plate apiece.

On this clone: Antigen unknown.

Broader study findings: Naive subsets generally exceeded memory subsets in estimated richness. A reduction in generation probabilities was seen for non-shared clonotypes relative to those shared by all four donors.

Profiling relied on immunoSEQ multiplex PCR, and the TCRdb table lists in-frame clones only, not all of them. The sample yields millions of clones, more than 90% seen once. The V gene lost 8 bases and the J gene lost 8 bases, with 21 bases spanning the gap. The CDR3 is 15 residues long. The germline CDR1 and CDR2 sequences are MDHEN and SYDVKM. Material for sequencing was naive CD4+ T cells sorted from blood. Subset: CD45RA+ positively selected. The origin of this receptor is a man between 18 and 29 years old in good health. The rearrangement links TRBV28 to TRBJ1-4, with D possibly TRBD1 on 5 matching bases. The DNA for the CDR3 is TGTGCCAGCGCCTCCGGGGCAGGTTTAGGCGAAAAACTGTTTTTT. Residues: CASASGAGLGEKLFF. Full variable domain (rest looked up from reference TRBV28 and TRBJ1-4): DVKVTQSSRYLVKRTGEKVFLECVQDMDHENMFWYRQDPGLGLRLIYFSYDVKMKEKGDIPEGYSVSREKKERFSLILESASTNQTSMYLCASASGAGLGEKLFFGSGTQLSVL.